One and the same sample provided the 14 T cell receptor beta chains below, sequenced in a study of shared clonotypes between healthy human individuals. TCRdb's copy holds only in-frame clones and misses some; the assay was immunoSEQ multiplex PCR. The sample has approximately 2.1 million clones, approximately 93% seen once. Sequencing was performed on naive CD4+ T cells from PBMCs. Subset reported: CD45RA+ positively selected. These receptors were obtained from a man younger than 35 in good health. Some clones in this sample may be carry-over from other donors' samples.

Notes on this clone: Distinct nucleotide sequences in the sample also encode this CDR3. The chain links TRBV27 to TRBJ1-2; D not resolved. The CDR3 runs 12 residues. Germline CDR1 reads MNHEY; CDR2 reads SMNVEV (reference sequence). V shed 0 bases and J shed 4 bases, with 3 bases lying between them. In DNA, the CDR3 is TGTGCCAGCAGTTTATCGGGCTATGGCTACACCTTC. This gives the protein CASSLSGYGYTF.

The chain recombines TRBV10-1 with TRBJ2-5; TRBD2 agrees at 10 bases. The V gene end was trimmed by 0 bases and the J gene end by 4 bases; junction bases not matched to a gene: 8. Per germline, CDR1 WNHNN and CDR2 SYGVQD (reference sequence). This CDR3 has 17 residues. This CDR3 is CASSESGVAGGRETQYF. The CDR3 DNA reads TGCGCCAGCAGTGAGTCGGGGGTAGCGGGAGGACGAGAGACCCAGTACTTC.

Concerning this clone: At the DNA level, this CDR3 is encoded by other sequences in the same sample as well. The rearrangement links TRBV5-1 to TRBJ1-4; D remains ambiguous. There are 14 residues in the CDR3. V lost 4 bases and J 8 bases, leaving 15 bases between the germline ends. Germline lookup yields CDR1 SGHRS and CDR2 YFSETQ. The CDR3 DNA follows: TGCGCCAGCAGCCTAGGCGGATTGGGCGAAAAACTGTTTTTT. Translation gives CASSLGGLGEKLFF. Full variable domain (missing parts from reference TRBV5-1 and TRBJ1-4): KAGVTQTPRYLIKTRGQQVTLSCSPISGHRSVSWYQQTPGQGLQFLFEYFSETQRNKGNFPGRFSGRQFSNSRSEMNVSTLELGDSALYLCASSLGGLGEKLFFGSGTQLSVL.

The J gene is TRBJ2-4, the V gene TRBV29-1, with D possibly matching TRBD1 (5 bases). The CDR3 covers 14 residues. V gave up 6 bases and J gave up 5 bases, with 17 bases separating them. Germline-derived CDR1 and CDR2 are SQVTM and ANQGSEA. The CDR3, as DNA: TGCAGCGTCGGATGGACACTTGTGGAAAACATTCAGTACTTC. Its protein is CSVGWTLVENIQYF.

V is TRBV7-2 and J is TRBJ2-6, with D tentatively TRBD2 (5 bases). Germline lookup yields CDR1 SGHTA and CDR2 FQGNSA. The CDR3 spans 14 residues. Trimming took off 5 bases at V and 2 bases at J, with 7 bases between the two ends. The CDR3 region is CASSPGTGANVLTF. The CDR3 DNA is TGTGCCAGCAGCCCGGGAACTGGGGCCAACGTCCTGACTTTC.

This rearrangement joins TRBV27 to TRBJ2-5, with D perhaps matching TRBD2 (5 bases). This CDR3 spans 15 amino acids. Looked up from germline, CDR1 is MNHEY and CDR2 is SMNVEV (reference sequence). V was trimmed by 3 bases and J by 4 bases, leaving 15 bases between them. The CDR3 DNA follows: TGTGCCAGCAGTTTCGGACTGTCCTACCGAGAGACCCAGTACTTC. Translating gives CASSFGLSYRETQYF.

V usage is TRBV6-5 and J usage is TRBJ1-1; D unclear. Germline assignment: CDR1 MNHEY and CDR2 SVGAGI. V gave up 0 bases and J gave up 1 base, with 9 bases separating them. The CDR3 sequence is 15 residues long. The CDR3 bases are TGTGCCAGCAGTTACTCCAGGAACGCGAACACTGAAGCTTTCTTT. Translation: CASSYSRNANTEAFF.

The chain employs TRBV2 and TRBJ2-3; 7 bases align to TRBD1. The CDR3 runs 15 residues. The junction had 11 bases not matched to a gene; V was cut back by 5 bases and J by 6 bases. The germline CDR1 and CDR2 sequences are SNHLY and FYNNEI. The CDR3 DNA reads as TGTGCCAGCAGTACATCGACAGGGAACCGGGATACGCAGTATTTT. Translated, it gives CASSTSTGNRDTQYF.

This clone showed up just once. The chain is built from TRBV6-1 and TRBJ1-1; D may be TRBD1 (5 bases). The CDR3 totals 15 residues. Germline V lookup: CDR1 MNHNS, CDR2 SASEGT. V lost 5 bases and J 5 bases, leaving 18 bases between the germline ends. The CDR3 loop is CASSTGLPGGTEAFF. The CDR3 DNA reads TGTGCCAGCAGTACGGGGTTACCTGGGGGGACTGAAGCTTTCTTT.

The chain has TRBV4-1 and TRBJ2-2; 15 nucleotides agree with TRBD2. The V and J ends lost 4 bases and 6 bases, in that order; junction bases with no gene match: 6. CDR1 is MGHRA, CDR2 YSYEKL, per germline. The CDR3 has 17 residues. The CDR3 DNA sequence: TGCGCCAGCAGCCGCCCAGGACTAGCGGGAGGGCCCGGGGAGCTGTTTTTT. This codes for CASSRPGLAGGPGELFF.

The CDR3 bases are TGCGCCAGCAGCTTGCCGGAGCGGGAGGGTCGTGGAGGAGGGGAGCTGTTTTTT. Its protein product is CASSLPEREGRGGGELFF. V usage is TRBV5-1 and J usage is TRBJ2-2; TRBD2 aligns across 10 bases. The CDR3 has 18 amino acids. Germline CDR1 and CDR2: SGHRS and YFSETQ. V lost 1 base and J lost 8; bases outside the gene matches: 14.

The chain recombines TRBV6-1 with TRBJ2-4, with a weak D call TRBD2 (5 bases). The CDR3 covers 13 residues. The V end was cut by 6 bases, the J end by 9 bases, with 15 bases between. Germline V gene data show CDR1 as MNHNS and CDR2 as SASEGT. This CDR3 reads CASSPRTRAIQYF. DNA for the CDR3: TGTGCCAGCAGCCCGAGGACTCGGGCCATTCAGTACTTC.

The gene calls are TRBV5-4 and TRBJ2-3; D is tentatively TRBD1 or TRBD2 (5 bases each). The length of the CDR3 is 15 residues. Germline V lookup: CDR1 SGHNT, CDR2 YYREEE (reference sequence). Trimming took off 4 bases at V and 2 bases at J, with 14 bases between the two ends. This CDR3 is CASSPTGPITDTQYF. CDR3 DNA sequence: TGTGCCAGCAGCCCCACGGGACCGATCACAGATACGCAGTATTTT.

With respect to this clone: Different DNA sequences within this sample yield the same CDR3. The V call is TRBV5-4, the J call TRBJ2-7, with D maybe TRBD2 (6 bases). The CDR3 covers 14 residues. V dropped 1 base and J dropped 7 bases, with 15 bases sitting between them. Germline assignment: CDR1 SGHNT and CDR2 YYREEE (reference sequence). CDR3 sequence reads: CASSLPGGEGEQYF. The CDR3 coding sequence is TGTGCCAGCAGCTTGCCAGGAGGGGAAGGGGAGCAGTACTTC.